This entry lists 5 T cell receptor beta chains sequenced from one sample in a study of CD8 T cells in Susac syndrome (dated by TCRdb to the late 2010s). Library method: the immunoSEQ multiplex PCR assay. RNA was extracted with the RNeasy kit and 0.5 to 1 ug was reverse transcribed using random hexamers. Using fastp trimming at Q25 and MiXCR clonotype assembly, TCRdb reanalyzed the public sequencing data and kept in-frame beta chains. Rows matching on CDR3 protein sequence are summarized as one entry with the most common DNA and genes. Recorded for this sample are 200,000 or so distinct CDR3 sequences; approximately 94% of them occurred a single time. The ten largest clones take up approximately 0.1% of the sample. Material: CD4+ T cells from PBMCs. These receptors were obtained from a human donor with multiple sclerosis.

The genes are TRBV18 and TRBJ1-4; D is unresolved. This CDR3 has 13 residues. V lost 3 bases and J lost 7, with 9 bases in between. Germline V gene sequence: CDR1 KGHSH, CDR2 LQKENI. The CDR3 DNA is TGTGCCAGCTCACCGCCCACACGTGAAAAACTGTTTTTT. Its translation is CASSPPTREKLFF. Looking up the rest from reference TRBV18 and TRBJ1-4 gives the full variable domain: NAGVMQNPRHLVRRRGQEARLRCSPMKGHSHVYWYRQLPEEGLKFMVYLQKENIIDESGMPKERFSAEFPKEGPSILRIQQVVRGDSAAYFCASSPPTREKLFFGSGTQLSVL.

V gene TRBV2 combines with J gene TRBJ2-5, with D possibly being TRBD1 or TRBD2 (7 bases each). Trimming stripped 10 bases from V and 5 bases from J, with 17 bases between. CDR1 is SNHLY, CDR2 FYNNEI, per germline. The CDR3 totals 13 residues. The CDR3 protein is CATSGGGEETQYF. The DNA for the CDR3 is TGTGCCACCTCAGGGGGGGGTGAGGAGACCCAGTACTTC.

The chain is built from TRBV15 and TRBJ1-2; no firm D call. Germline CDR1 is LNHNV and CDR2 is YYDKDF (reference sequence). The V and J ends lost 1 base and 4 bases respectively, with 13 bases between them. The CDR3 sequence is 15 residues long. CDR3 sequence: CATSRVGGISYGYTF. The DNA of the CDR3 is TGTGCCACCAGCAGAGTAGGAGGGATTTCCTATGGCTACACCTTC.

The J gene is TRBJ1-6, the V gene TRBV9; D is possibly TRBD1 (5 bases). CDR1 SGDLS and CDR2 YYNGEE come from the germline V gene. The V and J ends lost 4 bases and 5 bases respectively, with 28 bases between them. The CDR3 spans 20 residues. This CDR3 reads CASSRTPVGVAPIHNSPLHF. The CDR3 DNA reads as TGTGCCAGCAGCCGGACACCGGTCGGAGTCGCTCCTATACATAATTCACCCCTCCACTTT.

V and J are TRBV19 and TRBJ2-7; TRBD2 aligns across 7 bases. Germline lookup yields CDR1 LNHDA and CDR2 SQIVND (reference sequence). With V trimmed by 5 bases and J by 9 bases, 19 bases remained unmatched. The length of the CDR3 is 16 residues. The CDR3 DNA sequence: TGTGCCAGTAGTCCCCGCCGGGGGGAGGGCCCCCAGGTGCAGTACTTC. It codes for CASSPRRGEGPQVQYF.